The TCR beta chain described here comes from a study of CD8+CD57+ T cells in acquired aplastic anemia. Study-wide findings and caveats: Patients and controls had in common 25 to 35 CD8+ CDR3 sequences.

It was patients with CD8+CD57+ cell expansion by flow cytometry who were chosen for sequencing. CDR1 and CDR2 (germline): SGHRS, YFSETQ. This CDR3 spans 13 amino acids. The germline V and J ends were trimmed by 1 base and 11 bases, with 15 bases remaining between them. Using genomic DNA as the template, TCR beta VDJ and CDR3 profiling was carried out. MiXCR, run by TCRdb on the reads, gives a single entry per CDR3 protein. The table lists 250,000 or so distinct CDR3 sequences, around half of them singletons. This clonotype was picked up many times. Its antigen remains unknown. The sample comprised sorted CD4+, CD8+, or CD8+CD57+ T cells (not recorded which) from PBMCs. The sequence came from a human donor with aplastic anemia. This chain joins TRBV5-1 and TRBJ1-1; D is undetermined. The CDR3, as DNA: TGCGCCAGCAGCTTGAGTCTACCGGCTGGGGCTTTCTTT. Translating it yields CASSLSLPAGAFF.